This TCR beta chain was identified during a study of blood T cell repertoires in COVID-19. Sequencing was performed with immunoSEQ multiplex PCR; in TCRdb, only in-frame clones are kept and a portion is missing. The table has 250,000 to 400,000 clones, 70% to 90% seen once; the top ten hold approximately 1.6%. J was trimmed by 5 bases and V by 3 bases; bases with no gene match: 6. Germline V gene lookup returns CDR1 KGHDR and CDR2 SFDVKD. This CDR3 has 15 amino acids. The sequence derives from a woman aged 25-40 years with COVID-19, enrolled during active disease. J is TRBJ2-5 and V is TRBV24-1, with 9 bases aligning to TRBD1. Sequencing was carried out using peripheral blood. CDR3 amino acids: CATSDPGQGRETQYF. The CDR3, as DNA: TGTGCCACCAGTGATCCAGGACAGGGGAGGGAGACCCAGTACTTC.